A selection of T cell receptor beta chains follows, all from one sample in a study of early stage breast cancer tumors. Repertoires were generated with immunoSEQ multiplex PCR, while TCRdb's copy carries only in-frame clones and drops some. The table shows roughly 30,000 clones, with approximately 84% occurring only once. Sequencing input: blood. These receptors came from a person in their fifties with breast cancer. Both conserved end residues are part of each CDR3. Each record gives: clone size, D gene, J gene, V gene, CDR3 protein, CDR3 DNA. D genes are given only for firm matches. A row's size may be missing; if present it is once, few, many or a size class.

clone_size: -
d_call: TRBD1
j_call: TRBJ1-4
v_call: TRBV6-6
cdr3_aa: CASTPLDGTDNEKLFF
cdr3_nt: TGTGCCAGCACCCCCCTCGACGGGACAGATAATGAAAAACTGTTTTTT

clone_size: -
d_call: -
j_call: TRBJ1-1
v_call: TRBV27
cdr3_aa: CASRGPGMNTEAFF
cdr3_nt: TGTGCCAGCAGGGGACCGGGGATGAACACTGAAGCTTTCTTT

clone_size: -
d_call: -
j_call: TRBJ2-7
v_call: TRBV11-3
cdr3_aa: CASSPSGLSYEQYF
cdr3_nt: TGTGCCAGCAGCCCTTCGGGTTTGTCCTACGAGCAGTACTTC

clone_size: once
d_call: TRBD1
j_call: TRBJ2-7
v_call: TRBV9
cdr3_aa: CASSAGDRAYEQYF
cdr3_nt: TGTGCCAGCAGCGCGGGGGACAGGGCTTACGAGCAGTACTTC

clone_size: -
d_call: TRBD2
j_call: TRBJ2-1
v_call: TRBV7-7
cdr3_aa: CASSPGPGLVGDEQFF
cdr3_nt: TGTGCCAGCAGCCCTGGACCGGGACTAGTTGGAGATGAGCAGTTCTTC

clone_size: once
d_call: -
j_call: TRBJ2-2
v_call: TRBV28
cdr3_aa: CASSPVRIAPGELFF
cdr3_nt: TGTGCCAGCAGCCCGGTGCGGATCGCCCCCGGGGAGCTGTTTTTT

clone_size: -
d_call: TRBD1
j_call: TRBJ2-5
v_call: TRBV18
cdr3_aa: CASSPPGQQETQYF
cdr3_nt: TGTGCCAGCTCACCACCGGGACAGCAAGAGACCCAGTACTTC

clone_size: few
d_call: TRBD2
j_call: TRBJ2-5
v_call: TRBV5-1
cdr3_aa: CASKSGGGRETQYF
cdr3_nt: TGCGCCAGCAAATCCGGCGGGGGGAGAGAGACCCAGTACTTC

clone_size: -
d_call: TRBD1
j_call: TRBJ1-2
v_call: TRBV4-2
cdr3_aa: CASSLSPGQGSYGYTF
cdr3_nt: TGTGCCAGCAGCCTCTCACCGGGACAGGGGAGCTATGGCTACACCTTC

clone_size: few
d_call: -
j_call: TRBJ1-2
v_call: TRBV7-9
cdr3_aa: CASSLGGGNYGYTF
cdr3_nt: TGTGCCAGCAGCTTAGGTGGAGGTAACTATGGCTACACCTTC

clone_size: few
d_call: TRBD2
j_call: TRBJ2-2
v_call: TRBV5-1
cdr3_aa: CASSSNPAGLANTGELFF
cdr3_nt: TGCGCCAGCAGCTCGAACCCAGCGGGGCTAGCGAACACCGGGGAGCTGTTTTTT

clone_size: -
d_call: -
j_call: TRBJ2-2
v_call: TRBV6-4
cdr3_aa: CASSDSKDRTNPGELFF
cdr3_nt: TGTGCCAGCAGTGACAGTAAGGACAGAACGAACCCTGGGGAGCTGTTTTTT

clone_size: -
d_call: -
j_call: TRBJ2-3
v_call: TRBV6-1
cdr3_aa: CASSEGLADTQYF
cdr3_nt: TGTGCCAGCAGTGAGGGCCTAGCGGATACGCAGTATTTT

clone_size: -
d_call: -
j_call: TRBJ2-5
v_call: TRBV9
cdr3_aa: CASSVGSGRKETQYF
cdr3_nt: TGTGCCAGCAGCGTAGGATCGGGACGGAAAGAGACCCAGTACTTC

clone_size: once
d_call: -
j_call: TRBJ2-1
v_call: TRBV7-3
cdr3_aa: CASSLHPTQQQFF
cdr3_nt: TGTGCCAGCAGCCTACACCCCACCCAGCAGCAGTTCTTC

clone_size: -
d_call: -
j_call: TRBJ1-4
v_call: TRBV5-5
cdr3_aa: CASSPLPGKKEKLFF
cdr3_nt: TGTGCCAGCAGCCCACTTCCAGGGAAGAAGGAAAAACTGTTTTTT

clone_size: -
d_call: -
j_call: TRBJ1-2
v_call: TRBV20-1
cdr3_aa: CSASRVDGYTF
cdr3_nt: TGCAGTGCTAGCCGGGTAGATGGCTACACCTTC

clone_size: few
d_call: TRBD1
j_call: TRBJ2-1
v_call: TRBV2
cdr3_aa: CASQGDSSYNEQFF
cdr3_nt: TGTGCCAGCCAAGGGGACAGCTCCTACAATGAGCAGTTCTTC

clone_size: -
d_call: -
j_call: TRBJ2-5
v_call: TRBV19
cdr3_aa: CASSASLGGETQYF
cdr3_nt: TGTGCCAGTAGTGCGAGTCTCGGTGGGGAGACCCAGTACTTC

clone_size: -
d_call: -
j_call: TRBJ1-2
v_call: TRBV6-6
cdr3_aa: CASREDGYTF
cdr3_nt: TGTGCCAGCAGGGAGGATGGCTACACCTTC

clone_size: once
d_call: -
j_call: TRBJ2-3
v_call: TRBV7-6
cdr3_aa: CASSFGSLAYTQYF
cdr3_nt: TGTGCCAGCAGCTTTGGGAGCCTAGCGTATACGCAGTATTTT

clone_size: -
d_call: TRBD2
j_call: TRBJ2-5
v_call: TRBV27
cdr3_aa: CASSLYASGVQETQYF
cdr3_nt: TGTGCCAGCAGTTTATACGCTAGCGGAGTCCAAGAGACCCAGTACTTC

clone_size: -
d_call: -
j_call: TRBJ2-3
v_call: TRBV29-1
cdr3_aa: CSYNRPGSTDTQYF
cdr3_nt: TGCAGCTATAACCGGCCTGGGAGCACAGATACGCAGTATTTT

clone_size: -
d_call: -
j_call: TRBJ2-3
v_call: TRBV19
cdr3_aa: CASTSEPYTQYF
cdr3_nt: TGTGCCAGTACCTCGGAACCGTATACGCAGTATTTT

clone_size: -
d_call: TRBD1
j_call: TRBJ1-2
v_call: TRBV19
cdr3_aa: CASVARDRGSGGYTF
cdr3_nt: TGTGCCAGTGTGGCCCGGGACAGGGGATCGGGTGGCTACACCTTC

clone_size: -
d_call: -
j_call: TRBJ2-5
v_call: TRBV29-1
cdr3_aa: CSVETQLGETQYF
cdr3_nt: TGCAGCGTTGAAACCCAACTTGGGGAGACCCAGTACTTC

clone_size: -
d_call: TRBD1
j_call: TRBJ2-7
v_call: TRBV7-4
cdr3_aa: CASSLNTAGTGLRSYEQYF
cdr3_nt: TGTGCCAGCAGCTTAAACACAGCCGGGACAGGGTTACGATCCTACGAGCAGTACTTC

clone_size: -
d_call: -
j_call: TRBJ2-3
v_call: TRBV18
cdr3_aa: CASSPAGTDTQYF
cdr3_nt: TGTGCCAGCTCACCCGCCGGCACAGATACGCAGTATTTT

clone_size: -
d_call: TRBD1
j_call: TRBJ1-3
v_call: TRBV7-2
cdr3_aa: CASSLGQNTIYF
cdr3_nt: TGTGCCAGCAGCTTGGGACAGAACACCATATATTTT